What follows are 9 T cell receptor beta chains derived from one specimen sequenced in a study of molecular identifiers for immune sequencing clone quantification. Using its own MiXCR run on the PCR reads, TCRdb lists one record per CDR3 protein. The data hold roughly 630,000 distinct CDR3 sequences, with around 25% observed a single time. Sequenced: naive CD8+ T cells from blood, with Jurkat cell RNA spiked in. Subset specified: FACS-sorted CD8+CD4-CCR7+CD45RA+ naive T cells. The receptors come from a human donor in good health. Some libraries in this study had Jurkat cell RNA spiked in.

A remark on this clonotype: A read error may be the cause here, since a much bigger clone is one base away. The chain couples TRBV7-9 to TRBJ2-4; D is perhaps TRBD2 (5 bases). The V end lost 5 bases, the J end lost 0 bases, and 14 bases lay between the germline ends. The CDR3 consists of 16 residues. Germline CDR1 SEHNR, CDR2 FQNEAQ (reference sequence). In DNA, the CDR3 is TGTGCCAGCAGCCCGCGACTACCCGAAGCCAAAAACATTCAGTACTTC. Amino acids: CASSPRLPEAKNIQYF.

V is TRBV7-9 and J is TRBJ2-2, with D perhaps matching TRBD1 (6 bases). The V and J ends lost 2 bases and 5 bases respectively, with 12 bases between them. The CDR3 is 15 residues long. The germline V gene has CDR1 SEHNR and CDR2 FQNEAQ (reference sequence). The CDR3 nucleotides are TGTGCCAGCAGCTTACTACAGGGTATAACCGGGGAGCTGTTTTTT. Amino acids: CASSLLQGITGELFF.

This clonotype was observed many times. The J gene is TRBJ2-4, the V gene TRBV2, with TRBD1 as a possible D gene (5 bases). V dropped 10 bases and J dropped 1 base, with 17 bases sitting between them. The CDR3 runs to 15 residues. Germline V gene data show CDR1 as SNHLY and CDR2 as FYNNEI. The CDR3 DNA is TGTGCCACTAACCAGGGCTTGATGGCCAAAAACATTCAGTACTTC. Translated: CATNQGLMAKNIQYF.

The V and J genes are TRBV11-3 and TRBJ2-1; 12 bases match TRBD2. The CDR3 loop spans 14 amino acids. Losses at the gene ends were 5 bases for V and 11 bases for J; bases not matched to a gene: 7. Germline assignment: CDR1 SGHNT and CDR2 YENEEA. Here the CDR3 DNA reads TGTGCCAGCAGCCCAAACGGACTAGCGGGACAGCAGTTCTTC. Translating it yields CASSPNGLAGQQFF. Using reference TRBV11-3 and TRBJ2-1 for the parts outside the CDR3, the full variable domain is EAGVVQSPRYKIIEKKQPVAFWCNPISGHNTLYWYLQNLGQGPELLIRYENEEAVDDSQLPKDRFSAERLKGVDSTLKIQPAELGDSAVYLCASSPNGLAGQQFFGPGTRLTVL.

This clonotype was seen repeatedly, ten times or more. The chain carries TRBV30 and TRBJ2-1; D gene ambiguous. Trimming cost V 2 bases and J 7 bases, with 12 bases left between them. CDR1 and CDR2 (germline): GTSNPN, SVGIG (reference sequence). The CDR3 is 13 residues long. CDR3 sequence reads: CAWSFSFGNEQFF. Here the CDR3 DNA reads TGTGCCTGGAGTTTCAGTTTCGGGAATGAGCAGTTCTTC.

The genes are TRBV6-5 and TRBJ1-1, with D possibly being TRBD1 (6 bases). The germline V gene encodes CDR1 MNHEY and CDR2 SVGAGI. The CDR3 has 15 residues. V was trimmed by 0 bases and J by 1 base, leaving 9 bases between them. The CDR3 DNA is TGTGCCAGCAGTTACTCAACAGGGTCGAACACTGAAGCTTTCTTT. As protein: CASSYSTGSNTEAFF.

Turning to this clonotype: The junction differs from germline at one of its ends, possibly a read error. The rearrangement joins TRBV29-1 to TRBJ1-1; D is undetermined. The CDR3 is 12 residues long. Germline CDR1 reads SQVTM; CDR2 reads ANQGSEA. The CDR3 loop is CSVGWEYTEALF. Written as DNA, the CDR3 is TGCAGCGTCGGTTGGGAGTATACTGAAGCTCTCTTT.

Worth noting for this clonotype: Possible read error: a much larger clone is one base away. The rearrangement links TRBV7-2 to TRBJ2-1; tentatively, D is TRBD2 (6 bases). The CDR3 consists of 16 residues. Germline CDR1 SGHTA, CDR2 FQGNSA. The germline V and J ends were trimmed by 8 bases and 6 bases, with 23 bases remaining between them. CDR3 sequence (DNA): TGTGCCAGCGGCTCATCGGTCTGGGGGGACGGCAATGAGCAGTTCTTC. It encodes CASGSSVWGDGNEQFF.

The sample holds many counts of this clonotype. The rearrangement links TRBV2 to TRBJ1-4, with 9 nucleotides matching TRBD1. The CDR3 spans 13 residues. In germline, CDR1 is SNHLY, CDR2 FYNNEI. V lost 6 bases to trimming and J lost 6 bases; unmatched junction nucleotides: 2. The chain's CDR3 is CASRGQGHEKLFF. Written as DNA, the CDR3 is TGTGCCAGCAGGGGACAGGGCCATGAAAAACTGTTTTTT.